This T cell receptor beta chain was sequenced for a study of T cells after yellow fever vaccination. For the study at large: With SMART-Seq v4 Ultra Low Input, the fractions containing low cell numbers were prepared. Study results and caveats: The study noted that FACS-sorted repertoires could contain abundant clonotypes contaminating from the bulk population.

The table lists this clonotype with a few counts. Its target is not known. The V and J ends lost 0 bases and 5 bases respectively, with 13 bases between them. This CDR3 contains 15 residues. From germline, CDR1 is SGHTA and CDR2 FQGNSA. One entry per CDR3 protein results from TCRdb running MiXCR on the 5' RACE reads. The sample records hundreds of thousands of distinct CDR3 sequences, approximately 13% being singletons. This clonotype was sampled from a man between 25 and 39 years old who received the YFV17D yellow fever vaccine. Sample: PBMCs, taken on the day of the yellow fever booster vaccination. The rearrangement uses TRBV7-2 and TRBJ2-5; D not certain. Here the CDR3 reads CASSLARATDETQYF. CDR3 bases: TGTGCCAGCAGCTTAGCTCGGGCGACGGATGAGACCCAGTACTTC.